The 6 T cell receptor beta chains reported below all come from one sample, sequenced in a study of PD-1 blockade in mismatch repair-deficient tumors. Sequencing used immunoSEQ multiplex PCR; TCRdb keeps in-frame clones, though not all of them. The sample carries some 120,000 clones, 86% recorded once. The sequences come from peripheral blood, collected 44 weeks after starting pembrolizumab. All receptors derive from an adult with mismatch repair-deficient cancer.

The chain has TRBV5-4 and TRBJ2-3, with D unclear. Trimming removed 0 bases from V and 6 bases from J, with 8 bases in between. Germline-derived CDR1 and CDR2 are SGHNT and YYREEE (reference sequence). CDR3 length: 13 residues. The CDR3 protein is CASSLERSDTQYF. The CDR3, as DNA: TGTGCCAGCAGCTTGGAACGGTCGGATACGCAGTATTTT.

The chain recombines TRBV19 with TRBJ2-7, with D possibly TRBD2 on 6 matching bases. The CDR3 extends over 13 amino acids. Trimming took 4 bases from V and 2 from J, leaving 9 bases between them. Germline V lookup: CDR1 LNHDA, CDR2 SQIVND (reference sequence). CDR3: CASSTGGAYEQYF. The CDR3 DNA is TGTGCCAGTAGTACCGGGGGTGCCTACGAGCAGTACTTC.

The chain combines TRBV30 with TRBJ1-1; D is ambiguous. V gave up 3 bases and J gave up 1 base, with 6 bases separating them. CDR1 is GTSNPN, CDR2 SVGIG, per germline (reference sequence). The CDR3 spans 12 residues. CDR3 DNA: TGTGCCTGGAGGGTCCGGAACACTGAAGCTTTCTTT. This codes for CAWRVRNTEAFF.

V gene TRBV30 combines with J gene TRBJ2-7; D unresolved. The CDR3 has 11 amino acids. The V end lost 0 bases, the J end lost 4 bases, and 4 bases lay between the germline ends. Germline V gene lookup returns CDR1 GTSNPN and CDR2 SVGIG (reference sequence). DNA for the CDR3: TGTGCCTGGAGTGTGGGGTACGAGCAGTACTTC. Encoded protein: CAWSVGYEQYF.

The CDR3 bases are TGTGCCAGCAGTCCCGACCGGGGGAAATACGAGCAGTACTTC. Translation gives CASSPDRGKYEQYF. The chain couples TRBV27 to TRBJ2-7; D is possibly TRBD2 (6 bases). This CDR3 has 14 residues. V lost 5 bases to trimming and J lost 4 bases, with 15 bases between them. Germline V CDR1 and CDR2: MNHEY, SMNVEV (reference sequence).

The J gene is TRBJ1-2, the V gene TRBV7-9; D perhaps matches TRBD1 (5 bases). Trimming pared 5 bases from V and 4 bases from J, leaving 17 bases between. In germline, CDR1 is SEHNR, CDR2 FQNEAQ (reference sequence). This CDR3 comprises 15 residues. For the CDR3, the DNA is TGTGCCAGCAGCGCCCCCGGGACGGTTGGCTATGGCTACACCTTC. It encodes CASSAPGTVGYGYTF.